Below are 21 T cell receptor beta chains sequenced from a single sample in a study of early T cells in non-severe SARS-CoV-2 infection. One entry per CDR3 protein results from TCRdb running MiXCR on the 5' RACE reads. The table shows under 75,000 distinct CDR3 sequences, with 13% occurring only once. Sequences were obtained from whole blood. The receptors shown here come from an adult who was a healthcare worker with PCR-confirmed SARS-CoV-2 infection or an uninfected control (not recorded which).

V usage is TRBV3-1 and J usage is TRBJ2-7; D gene uncertain. Germline V gene data show CDR1 as LGHDT and CDR2 as YNNKEL (reference sequence). The CDR3 covers 12 residues. Deletions cut 1 base from V and 7 bases from J, with 8 bases between. The CDR3 here is CASSQGSAEQYF. CDR3 sequence (DNA): TGTGCCAGCAGCCAAGGTTCAGCAGAGCAGTACTTC.

V is TRBV12-3 or TRBV12-4 and J is TRBJ1-2, with 7 bases aligning to TRBD1. This CDR3 has 14 residues. Losses at the gene ends were 5 bases for V and 5 bases for J; bases not matched to a gene: 8. CDR3 in DNA: TGTGCCAGCAGTGGGACGGACAGGACTTATGGCTACACCTTC. Amino acid sequence: CASSGTDRTYGYTF.

This clonotype was recorded at least ten times. The genes are TRBV6-2 or TRBV6-3 and TRBJ1-1, with D perhaps matching TRBD1 (5 bases). Trimming took off 6 bases at V and 5 bases at J, with 13 bases between the two ends. This CDR3 comprises 13 residues. CDR1 and CDR2 from the germline V gene are MNHEY and SVGEGT. The CDR3, as DNA: TGTGCCAGCAGCCCCGAGACAGTAACTGAAGCTTTCTTT. Residues: CASSPETVTEAFF.

This clonotype was counted ten times or more. Here the CDR3 DNA reads TGCGCCAGCAGCCAAGATGGAGGTCCGGGACAGGCCTCATATGGCTACACCTTC. The encoded protein is CASSQDGGPGQASYGYTF. The V and J genes are TRBV4-1 and TRBJ1-2, with 8 bases identical to TRBD1. The CDR3 contains 18 residues. Germline V lookup: CDR1 MGHRA, CDR2 YSYEKL. V shed 0 bases and J 5 bases; nucleotides not matched to a gene: 14.

CDR3 protein: CASSLKANTEAFF. CDR3 bases: TGTGCCAGCAGCTTAAAAGCGAACACTGAAGCTTTCTTT. The chain carries TRBV7-9 and TRBJ1-1, with D unresolved. The CDR3 consists of 13 residues. Germline lookup yields CDR1 SEHNR and CDR2 FQNEAQ (reference sequence). V lost 2 bases, J lost 1 base, and 5 bases lay in between.

This sequence joins TRBV11-2 and TRBJ2-7, with D hard to call. This CDR3 is built from 12 residues. Germline CDR1 reads SGHAT; CDR2 reads FQNNGV. V lost 6 bases and J 4 bases, leaving 10 bases between the germline ends. CDR3 DNA sequence: TGTGCCAGCAGACAGTATCCTTACGAGCAGTACTTC. Amino acids: CASRQYPYEQYF.

This clonotype was recorded at least ten times. The CDR3 region has the DNA TGCGCCAGCAGCCAAGAGTCCGGAGCGGGAGTCACAGATACGCAGTATTTT. Translated: CASSQESGAGVTDTQYF. V and J are TRBV4-3 and TRBJ2-3; 8 positions agree with TRBD2. The CDR3 contains 17 residues. Per the germline V gene, CDR1 is LGHNA and CDR2 is YSLEER. Trimming took 0 bases from V and 2 from J; bases not matched to a gene: 7.

The gene calls are TRBV6-2 or TRBV6-3 and TRBJ2-3, with 7 bases aligning to TRBD2. The ends lost 6 bases at V and 0 bases at J; junction bases unmatched: 3. The CDR3 is 14 residues long. The germline V gene has CDR1 MNHEY and CDR2 SVGEGT. CDR3 sequence reads: CASSASGSTDTQYF. The DNA for the CDR3 is TGTGCCAGCAGCGCTAGCGGTAGCACAGATACGCAGTATTTT.

The gene calls are TRBV6-2 or TRBV6-3 and TRBJ2-2; 8 bases line up with TRBD1. Looked up from germline, CDR1 is MNHEY and CDR2 is SVGEGT. Trimming removed 2 bases from V and 6 bases from J; junction bases left unmatched: 11. The CDR3 extends over 17 amino acids. CDR3 coding DNA: TGTGCCAGCAGTTACCCTTGGACAGGGAAAGCTCCCGGGGAGCTGTTTTTT. Protein sequence: CASSYPWTGKAPGELFF.

This clonotype was picked up many times. The V call is TRBV5-1, the J call TRBJ1-2; TRBD1 agrees at 8 bases. This CDR3 is built from 14 residues. V gave up 6 bases and J gave up 3 bases; unmatched junction bases: 7. Germline V gene data show CDR1 as SGHRS and CDR2 as YFSETQ. The CDR3 reads CASTRTGSDYGYTF. CDR3 DNA: TGCGCCAGCACCCGGACAGGGAGCGACTATGGCTACACCTTC.

The sample holds a few counts of this clonotype. This chain joins TRBV5-4 and TRBJ2-2, with D perhaps matching TRBD1 (6 bases). CDR3 length equals 16 residues. From germline, CDR1 is SGHNT and CDR2 YYREEE (reference sequence). V lost 4 bases to trimming and J lost 0 bases, with 13 bases between them. CDR3 nucleotide sequence: TGTGCCAGCAGCCCCAGGACAGCCGCGAACACCGGGGAGCTGTTTTTT. As protein: CASSPRTAANTGELFF.

The chain combines TRBV5-1 with TRBJ2-5; D is unresolved. Germline lookup yields CDR1 SGHRS and CDR2 YFSETQ. Trimming took off 0 bases at V and 0 bases at J, with 6 bases between the two ends. The CDR3 loop spans 14 amino acids. The CDR3 DNA reads TGCGCCAGCAGCTTGGCTAATTACCAAGAGACCCAGTACTTC. Encoded protein: CASSLANYQETQYF.

This clonotype was seen many times. This chain uses TRBV20-1 with TRBJ2-7, with D possibly matching TRBD2 (5 bases). V was trimmed by 5 bases and J by 0 bases, leaving 17 bases between them. The CDR3 totals 15 residues. CDR1 is DFQATT and CDR2 is SNEGSKA in the germline V gene (reference sequence). CDR3 nucleotides: TGCAGTGCTGGAGGAGGACTGAGTGCCTCCTACGAGCAGTACTTC. It translates to CSAGGGLSASYEQYF.

This clonotype has just a few counts. The chain is built from TRBV19 and TRBJ2-1, with TRBD2 as a possible D gene (5 bases). Trimming took off 2 bases at V and 4 bases at J, with 6 bases between the two ends. The CDR3 is made up of 13 amino acids. Germline loops: CDR1 LNHDA, CDR2 SQIVND (reference sequence). CDR3 residues: CASSIREYNEQFF. In DNA form, the CDR3 reads TGTGCCAGTAGTATAAGGGAGTACAATGAGCAGTTCTTC.

Only a few counts were recorded for this clonotype. This chain connects TRBV7-2 to TRBJ2-7; 12 nucleotides agree with TRBD1. Unmatched junction bases numbered 3, after V lost 4 bases and J lost 5 bases. CDR3 length: 14 residues. Germline V gives CDR1 SGHTA, CDR2 FQGNSA. CDR3 in DNA: TGTGCCAGCAGCTCGGGACAGGGGGCAAACGAGCAGTACTTC. Its translation: CASSSGQGANEQYF.

This clonotype was observed a few times. The V and J genes are TRBV15 and TRBJ1-5, with 7 nucleotides matching TRBD1. CDR3 length: 15 amino acids. The V gene end was trimmed by 4 bases and the J gene end by 5 bases; junction bases not matched to a gene: 8. Germline values: CDR1 LNHNV, CDR2 YYDKDF (reference sequence). The CDR3 spells CATSKRTGPDQPQHF. CDR3 sequence (DNA): TGTGCCACCAGCAAGAGGACAGGCCCTGATCAGCCCCAGCATTTT.

This clonotype was detected only a few times. The rearrangement joins TRBV5-4 to TRBJ2-5, with D possibly being TRBD2 (5 bases). V shed 2 bases and J shed 7 bases, with 12 bases lying between them. This CDR3 spans 13 amino acids. Per the germline V gene, CDR1 is SGHNT and CDR2 is YYREEE (reference sequence). The CDR3 coding sequence is TGTGCCAGCAGCTTAGGAGGAGGAGGGACCCAGTACTTC. This encodes CASSLGGGGTQYF.

This clonotype was observed many times. V usage is TRBV7-9 and J usage is TRBJ2-7; 13 positions match TRBD2. CDR3 length: 17 amino acids. CDR1 is SEHNR, CDR2 FQNEAQ, per germline (reference sequence). V was pared by 5 bases and J by 0 bases, with 7 bases of the junction left unmatched. CDR3 bases: TGTGCCAGCAGCGCCGCACTAGCGGGAGGGCCCTCCTACGAGCAGTACTTC. Its protein is CASSAALAGGPSYEQYF.

The V call is TRBV27, the J call TRBJ1-6; D remains unclear. CDR3 length: 11 residues. The V gene lost 8 bases and the J gene lost 8 bases, with 7 bases spanning the gap. The germline CDR1 and CDR2 sequences are MNHEY and SMNVEV (reference sequence). The CDR3 here is CASGEDSPLHF. In nucleotides, the CDR3 is TGTGCCAGCGGAGAAGATTCACCCCTCCACTTT.

The V gene is TRBV29-1, the J gene TRBJ2-7; no reliable D call. Germline values: CDR1 SQVTM, CDR2 ANQGSEA. The germline V and J ends were trimmed by 5 bases and 0 bases, with 8 bases remaining between them. CDR3 size: 12 residues. CDR3 bases: TGCAGCGTTACCGCGAGCTCCTACGAGCAGTACTTC. Translating gives CSVTASSYEQYF.

In this sample, this clonotype turned up a few times. The V and J genes are TRBV7-2 and TRBJ2-1, with D maybe TRBD1 (5 bases). The germline CDR1 and CDR2 sequences are SGHTA and FQGNSA. The V and J ends lost 3 bases and 6 bases respectively, with 15 bases between them. This CDR3 is 15 amino acids long. DNA of the CDR3: TGTGCCAGCAGCTTGCAGGCAGGGCCCGTCAATGAGCAGTTCTTC. It yields the protein CASSLQAGPVNEQFF.